One and the same sample provided the 12 T cell receptor beta chains below, sequenced in a study of OX40 agonist ivuxolimab in advanced cancers. Libraries were prepared by immunoSEQ multiplex PCR; TCRdb keeps only in-frame clonotypes and omits some of them. The table records 69,000 or so clones, approximately 89% of them present only once. The starting material was CD4+ or CD8+ T cells sorted from blood, obtained in a trial of the OX40 agonist ivuxolimab. These receptors all stem from an adult with an advanced solid tumor such as melanoma, head and neck, liver or kidney cancer.

This chain links TRBV9 with TRBJ2-5; no firm D call. Germline loops: CDR1 SGDLS, CDR2 YYNGEE. The CDR3 is 13 amino acids. V lost 0 bases to trimming and J lost 4 bases, with 7 bases between them. The CDR3 sequence: CASSVDRVETQYF. The DNA for the CDR3 is TGTGCCAGCAGCGTAGATAGGGTAGAGACCCAGTACTTC.

The V gene is TRBV11-2, the J gene TRBJ2-4; perhaps TRBD1 as D (5 bases). V shed 1 base and J shed 6 bases, with 10 bases lying between them. CDR1 SGHAT and CDR2 FQNNGV come from the germline V gene. The CDR3 has 14 residues. CDR3 protein: CASSLVAGLNIQYF. CDR3 coding DNA: TGTGCCAGCAGCTTAGTAGCAGGGCTAAACATTCAGTACTTC.

V usage is TRBV6-1 and J usage is TRBJ1-6; D is undetermined. The CDR3 is 14 amino acids. Germline CDR1 reads MNHNS; CDR2 reads SASEGT. V lost 10 bases and J 9 bases, leaving 19 bases between the germline ends. The CDR3 DNA reads TGTGCCACCACCAGCTTATGGGATGGTTCACCCCTCCACTTT. It encodes CATTSLWDGSPLHF.

V and J are TRBV2 and TRBJ1-4; TRBD1 is a possible D gene (6 bases). Looked up from germline, CDR1 is SNHLY and CDR2 is FYNNEI. This CDR3 region has 14 residues. The V gene lost 6 bases and the J gene lost 6 bases, with 14 bases spanning the gap. The CDR3 loop reads CASSASQGYEKLFF. As DNA, the CDR3 is TGTGCCAGCAGCGCCTCACAGGGTTATGAAAAACTGTTTTTT. Full variable domain (rest looked up from reference TRBV2 and TRBJ1-4): EPEVTQTPSHQVTQMGQEVILRCVPISNHLYFYWYRQILGQKVEFLVSFYNNEISEKSEIFDDQFSVERPDGSNFTLKIRSTKLEDSAMYFCASSASQGYEKLFFGSGTQLSVL.

V is TRBV27 and J is TRBJ2-6; D unresolved. Trimming cost V 5 bases and J 0 bases, with 5 bases left between them. The germline V gene encodes CDR1 MNHEY and CDR2 SMNVEV (reference sequence). The CDR3 is 14 amino acids. The DNA of the CDR3 is TGTGCCAGCAGTCCGTACTCTGGGGCCAACGTCCTGACTTTC. It codes for CASSPYSGANVLTF.

The genes are TRBV21-1 and TRBJ1-1; the table's D call, TRBD1, has no DNA check behind it. TRBV21-1 is labeled a pseudogene. This CDR3 is 14 amino acids long. The CDR3, as DNA: TGTGCCAGCGGACAAGGGGCGGAGAACACTGAAGCTTTCTTT. This encodes CASGQGAENTEAFF.

The chain is built from TRBV7-9 and TRBJ1-1; D is unclear. The CDR3 has 13 residues. V lost 0 bases and J lost 2, with 4 bases in between. Germline values: CDR1 SEHNR, CDR2 FQNEAQ (reference sequence). As DNA, the CDR3 is TGTGCCAGCAGCTTAGCGCCCAACACTGAAGCTTTCTTT. Its protein is CASSLAPNTEAFF.

This rearrangement joins TRBV5-4 to TRBJ2-7, with D maybe TRBD1 (5 bases). V dropped 4 bases and J dropped 5 bases, with 13 bases sitting between them. From germline, CDR1 is SGHNT and CDR2 YYREEE (reference sequence). The CDR3 is 13 residues long. CDR3 DNA: TGTGCCAGCAGCGGCCCTTGGGGCCACGAGCAGTACTTC. It codes for CASSGPWGHEQYF.

In nucleotides, the CDR3 is TGCGCCAGCAGCCGGGAGGGAGTAGTTGGAAACACCATATATTTT. Translation: CASSREGVVGNTIYF. This chain uses TRBV5-1 with TRBJ1-3; D uncertain. From germline, CDR1 is SGHRS and CDR2 YFSETQ. Trimming took off 4 bases at V and 3 bases at J, with 14 bases between the two ends. The length of the CDR3 is 15 residues.

The table lists this clone with a few counts. The chain couples TRBV28 to TRBJ1-6; the D gene is possibly TRBD1 (6 bases). This CDR3 contains 16 residues. The germline gives CDR1 MDHEN, CDR2 SYDVKM. V lost 6 bases and J 0 bases, leaving 12 bases between the germline ends. Written as DNA, the CDR3 is TGTGCCAGCAGACCTACAGGGAGCTCCTATAATTCACCCCTCCACTTT. Residues: CASRPTGSSYNSPLHF.

The V gene is TRBV7-8, the J gene TRBJ1-5, with D tentatively TRBD1 (6 bases). CDR1 SGHVS and CDR2 FQNEAQ come from the germline V gene. Trimming shortened V by 4 bases and J by 0 bases, and 13 bases separated the two germline ends. This CDR3 region has 16 residues. Here the CDR3 DNA reads TGTGCCAGCAGCTCGGACAGAATCTATAGCAATCAGCCCCAGCATTTT. Translation: CASSSDRIYSNQPQHF.

CDR3 amino acids: CASSPPSTDEAFF. In DNA, the CDR3 is TGTGCCAGCAGCCCTCCCAGTACAGATGAAGCTTTCTTT. The chain couples TRBV7-9 to TRBJ1-1; D unresolved. Germline lookup yields CDR1 SEHNR and CDR2 FQNEAQ (reference sequence). Trimming stripped 5 bases from V and 7 bases from J, with 14 bases between. The CDR3 is 13 amino acids. Variable domain in full (rest from reference TRBV7-9 and TRBJ1-1): DTGVSQNPRHKITKRGQNVTFRCDPISEHNRLYWYRQTLGQGPEFLTYFQNEAQLEKSRLLSDRFSAERPKGSFSTLEIQRTEQGDSAMYLCASSPPSTDEAFFGQGTRLTVV.